Shown below are 18 T cell receptor beta chains from a single sample sequenced in a study of beta chain features in type 1 diabetes. The antigens of these receptors remain unknown. Study-wide findings and caveats: Patients with Type 1 diabetes showed moderately but significantly shorter TCRB CDR3s in all four CD4+ subsets.

cDNA synthesis used the whole RNA isolate, giving expressed TCRB sequences. Data came from immunoSEQ multiplex PCR; TCRdb stores just in-frame clones and leaves some out. The sample shows roughly 700,000 clones, 13% of them seen only once. The specimen sequenced was naive CD4+ T cells from blood. The source of these receptors is a man between 18 and 29 years old with type 1 diabetes.

The chain couples TRBV5-1 to TRBJ2-1, with 7 bases identical to TRBD1. Germline V lookup: CDR1 SGHRS, CDR2 YFSETQ. Trimming removed 4 bases from V and 10 bases from J; junction bases left unmatched: 11. The CDR3 length is 14 residues. The CDR3 spells CASSLQGTQEEQFF. The DNA of the CDR3 is TGCGCCAGCAGCCTACAGGGGACCCAAGAAGAGCAGTTCTTC.

The genes are TRBV25-1 and TRBJ2-5; 8 positions agree with TRBD2. This CDR3 region has 14 residues. Germline loops: CDR1 MGHDK, CDR2 SYGVNS. Trimming took 3 bases from V and 5 from J; bases not matched to a gene: 5. Here the CDR3 reads CASSDHGGAETQYF. CDR3 nucleotides: TGTGCCAGCAGTGACCACGGGGGGGCGGAGACCCAGTACTTC. Complete variable domain (other parts from reference TRBV25-1 and TRBJ2-5): EADIYQTPRYLVIGTGKKITLECSQTMGHDKMYWYQQDPGMELHLIHYSYGVNSTEKGDLSSESTVSRIRTEHFPLTLESARPSHTSQYLCASSDHGGAETQYFGPGTRLLVL.

The V call is TRBV6-5, the J call TRBJ2-7; D assignment may be TRBD1 or TRBD2 (6 bases each). V was shortened by 5 bases and J by 2 bases, with 16 bases between the two germline ends. The CDR3 is made up of 15 amino acids. Per germline, CDR1 MNHEY and CDR2 SVGAGI. The CDR3 loop reads CASSISGADTYEQYF. The CDR3 nucleotides read TGTGCCAGCAGTATCTCGGGGGCCGATACCTACGAGCAGTACTTC.

This clone has only a few counts. The rearrangement joins TRBV14 to TRBJ1-1; D is unresolved. The ends were cut back, 4 bases at V and 1 base at J, with 7 bases in the middle. Germline V gives CDR1 SGHDN, CDR2 FVKESK. This CDR3 spans 13 amino acids. DNA of the CDR3: TGTGCCAGCAGCCCTCAAAGGAACACTGAAGCTTTCTTT. Protein sequence: CASSPQRNTEAFF.

There are a few counts of this clone. The chain couples TRBV9 to TRBJ2-2; the D gene is possibly TRBD2 (5 bases). V gave up 8 bases and J gave up 8 bases, with 13 bases separating them. Germline V gene data show CDR1 as SGDLS and CDR2 as YYNGEE. This CDR3 contains 12 residues. This CDR3 reads CASRSLGGELFF. The DNA for the CDR3 is TGTGCCAGTCGCTCACTAGGTGGGGAGCTGTTTTTT.

The genes are TRBV5-1 and TRBJ1-2; 7 bases are shared with TRBD1. Per germline, CDR1 SGHRS and CDR2 YFSETQ. The CDR3 is 15 amino acids. Unmatched junction bases numbered 17, after V lost 4 bases and J lost 11 bases. As DNA, the CDR3 is TGCGCCAGCAGCCTCACACAGGGACAGACGGTTGAGTACACCTTC. Its translation is CASSLTQGQTVEYTF.

The rearrangement joins TRBV28 to TRBJ2-7; 9 bases align to TRBD1. Germline loops: CDR1 MDHEN, CDR2 SYDVKM. CDR3 length equals 15 residues. V lost 5 bases to trimming and J lost 4 bases; unmatched junction nucleotides: 9. The CDR3 is CASSPTGTGKYEQYF. In nucleotides, the CDR3 is TGTGCCAGCAGTCCGACCGGGACAGGGAAATACGAGCAGTACTTC.

The chain joins TRBV29-1 to TRBJ1-2; possibly TRBD1 for D (5 bases). Trimming pared 5 bases from V and 3 bases from J, leaving 13 bases between. The germline V gene encodes CDR1 SQVTM and CDR2 ANQGSEA. The CDR3 totals 13 residues. The CDR3 DNA is TGCAGCGTTCGTATTGGGGCAGACTATGGCTACACCTTC. Its protein is CSVRIGADYGYTF.

This chain links TRBV2 with TRBJ1-1; weak D call: TRBD1 (5 bases). Germline-derived CDR1 and CDR2 are SNHLY and FYNNEI. The CDR3 totals 12 residues. The V gene lost 7 bases and the J gene lost 8 bases, with 14 bases spanning the gap. The CDR3 here is CASTRTGPEAFF. CDR3 nucleotides: TGTGCCAGCACCCGGACGGGACCGGAAGCTTTCTTT.

There are a few counts of this clone. Here the CDR3 DNA reads TGCGCCAGCAGCCCTAGGGGCTCCGGGACGTCCGGGGAGCTGTTTTTT. The encoded protein is CASSPRGSGTSGELFF. This sequence joins TRBV5-1 and TRBJ2-2; D tentatively reads TRBD1 or TRBD2 (5 bases each). Germline V gene sequence: CDR1 SGHRS, CDR2 YFSETQ. Trimming took 4 bases from V and 6 from J, leaving 19 bases between them. The CDR3 runs 16 residues.

The chain joins TRBV7-9 to TRBJ2-1, with 8 bases identical to TRBD1. CDR1 and CDR2 (germline): SEHNR, FQNEAQ (reference sequence). Losses at the gene ends were 0 bases for V and 8 bases for J; bases not matched to a gene: 3. This CDR3 has 14 amino acids. DNA of the CDR3: TGTGCCAGCAGCTTAGCGGACAGGGCCCATGAGCAGTTCTTC. Its translation: CASSLADRAHEQFF.

V usage is TRBV9 and J usage is TRBJ1-2, with 7 bases lining up with TRBD1. The CDR3 extends over 15 amino acids. With 0 bases clipped from V and 8 bases from J, the junction kept 10 bases outside the gene matches. Germline CDR1 and CDR2: SGDLS and YYNGEE. The CDR3 here is CASSVGGDRSSGYTF. CDR3 DNA sequence: TGTGCCAGCAGCGTAGGTGGGGACAGATCTTCGGGCTACACCTTC. The full variable domain, in which reference TRBV9 and TRBJ1-2 provide the parts outside the CDR3, is DSGVTQTPKHLITATGQRVTLRCSPRSGDLSVYWYQQSLDQGLQFLIQYYNGEERAKGNILERFSAQQFPDLHSELNLSSLELGDSALYFCASSVGGDRSSGYTFGSGTRLTVV.

The rearrangement joins TRBV6-4 to TRBJ2-7, with 7 nucleotides matching TRBD1. Per the germline V gene, CDR1 is MRHNA and CDR2 is SNTAGT. After removal of 1 base from V and 12 bases from J, the junction contained 6 bases not matched to a gene. The CDR3 is made up of 12 amino acids. In DNA form, the CDR3 reads TGTGCCAGCAGTGACTGGGCCGGGACAGCGTACTTC. Encoded protein: CASSDWAGTAYF.

To note about this clone: Additional DNA sequences in this sample encode the identical CDR3. The V and J genes are TRBV20-1 and TRBJ2-6; D remains unclear. Per the germline V gene, CDR1 is DFQATT and CDR2 is SNEGSKA (reference sequence). Trimming removed 6 bases from V and 5 bases from J, with 5 bases in between. This CDR3 spans 11 amino acids. CDR3 region: CSAPWANVLTF. CDR3 DNA sequence: TGCAGTGCCCCCTGGGCCAACGTCCTGACTTTC.

CDR3 amino acids: CATSRDDPVNTEAFF. CDR3 nucleotide sequence: TGTGCCACCAGCAGAGATGACCCGGTGAACACTGAAGCTTTCTTT. This chain connects TRBV15 to TRBJ1-1, with D hard to call. The germline CDR1 and CDR2 sequences are LNHNV and YYDKDF (reference sequence). Trimming removed 0 bases from V and 0 bases from J, with 8 bases in between. This CDR3 is 15 amino acids long. The whole variable domain, filled in from reference TRBV15 and TRBJ1-1, reads DAMVIQNPRYQVTQFGKPVTLSCSQTLNHNVMYWYQQKSSQAPKLLFHYYDKDFNNEADTPDNFQSRRPNTSFCFLDIRSPGLGDTAMYLCATSRDDPVNTEAFFGQGTRLTVV.

This clone was counted a few times. This chain joins TRBV7-9 and TRBJ2-1, with a tentative D call TRBD1 (5 bases). Germline CDR1 SEHNR, CDR2 FQNEAQ (reference sequence). This CDR3 contains 13 residues. V lost 2 bases, J lost 6 bases, and 8 bases lay in between. This CDR3 reads CASSLRQGNEQFF. Written as DNA, the CDR3 is TGTGCCAGCAGCTTACGGCAGGGCAATGAGCAGTTCTTC. Complete variable domain (other parts from reference TRBV7-9 and TRBJ2-1): DTGVSQNPRHKITKRGQNVTFRCDPISEHNRLYWYRQTLGQGPEFLTYFQNEAQLEKSRLLSDRFSAERPKGSFSTLEIQRTEQGDSAMYLCASSLRQGNEQFFGPGTRLTVL.

The V call is TRBV6-1, the J call TRBJ1-6, with TRBD1 matching 9 bases. CDR3 length: 13 amino acids. V shed 3 bases, J shed 11 bases, and the junction held 2 bases outside the gene matches. Germline V gene sequence: CDR1 MNHNS, CDR2 SASEGT. Here the CDR3 reads CASSDGQGPPLHF. The CDR3 coding sequence is TGTGCCAGCAGTGACGGACAGGGGCCACCCCTCCACTTT.

The chain carries TRBV5-6 and TRBJ1-1; D unclear. From germline, CDR1 is SGHDT and CDR2 YYEEEE. The CDR3 totals 14 residues. V gave up 4 bases and J gave up 5 bases, with 15 bases separating them. CDR3 amino acids: CASSRKGVGTEAFF. The CDR3 nucleotides read TGTGCCAGCAGCCGAAAGGGCGTCGGGACTGAAGCTTTCTTT. Drawing the rest from reference TRBV5-6 and TRBJ1-1, the complete variable domain is DAGVTQSPTHLIKTRGQQVTLRCSPKSGHDTVSWYQQALGQGPQFIFQYYEEEERQRGNFPDRFSGHQFPNYSSELNVNALLLGDSALYLCASSRKGVGTEAFFGQGTRLTVV.